The rows below give T cell receptor beta chains drawn from one sample of a study of beta chain features in type 1 diabetes. Only in-frame clones appear in the TCRdb table, and some are missing; sequencing was by immunoSEQ multiplex PCR. The sample holds around 97,000 clones; roughly 28% are singletons and the top ten take 0.53%. The sequenced material came from central memory CD4+ T cells from blood. Receptors were obtained from a woman aged 18-29 years with type 1 diabetes. Both conserved end residues are part of each CDR3.

J gene | V gene | CDR3 protein
TRBJ1-1 | TRBV30 | CAWSDPGGGTEAFF
TRBJ1-5 | TRBV6-5 | CASRKIGQGIQPQHF
TRBJ1-2 | TRBV23-1 | CASSQSPGGLDIRYGYTF
TRBJ2-2 | TRBV2 | CASRGSGSNTGELFF
TRBJ2-7 | TRBV28 | CASKRGSYEQYF
TRBJ1-1 | TRBV30 | CAWRPSTEAFF
TRBJ2-5 | TRBV7-6 | CASSGQYQETQYF
TRBJ2-7 | TRBV28 | CASMPHQGGYEQYF
TRBJ2-7 | TRBV28 | CASSSTGTGGYEQYF
TRBJ1-2 | TRBV5-4 | CASSLSAGQANYGYTF
TRBJ2-2 | TRBV7-3 | CASSFTSGRAPTGELFF
TRBJ2-5 | TRBV28 | CASTLGQGTQETQYF
TRBJ1-2 | TRBV6-6 | CASSSPTATNYGYTF
TRBJ2-7 | TRBV28 | CASSGGGGYEQYF
TRBJ2-1 | TRBV29-1 | CSVEGWGGYNEQFF
TRBJ1-1 | TRBV5-1 | CASSLGPWTGMNTEAFF
TRBJ2-3 | TRBV7-2 | CASSPGNGRALDTQYF
TRBJ2-5 | TRBV7-9 | CASSLRESGETQYF
TRBJ1-2 | TRBV4-3 | CASSQDLRVDYSYTF
TRBJ2-1 | TRBV19 | CASSIRASGRAGEQFF
TRBJ2-5 | TRBV10-3 | CAIRDSSNSPADF
TRBJ2-7 | TRBV11-2 | CASSYGTGNSYEQYF
TRBJ1-2 | TRBV6-6 | CASSGTVSYGYTF
TRBJ1-1 | TRBV29-1 | CSVEVTENTEAFF
TRBJ2-1 | TRBV6-6 | CASSNGQGKNEQFF
TRBJ2-7 | TRBV16 | CASSQLTSGRNYEQYF
TRBJ2-3 | TRBV15 | CATSRGGTGGDTQYF
TRBJ1-5 | TRBV6-1 | CASSRIGTDQPQHF
TRBJ1-2 | TRBV5-5 | CASSFNAGYDYTF
TRBJ2-5 | TRBV7-2 | CASSFRLAGAETQYF
TRBJ2-7 | TRBV18 | CASSPGGGLDEQYF
TRBJ2-1 | TRBV10-3 | CAISDSGSHEQFF
TRBJ2-7 | TRBV19 | CASRNRGIGSYEQYF
TRBJ1-2 | TRBV27 | CASSPTGQGTYGYTF
TRBJ1-1 | TRBV29-1 | CSAGTGGGTEAFF
TRBJ2-3 | TRBV28 | CASSLFGAGADTQYF
TRBJ1-1 | TRBV5-6 | CASSLVAGKRTEAFF
TRBJ2-5 | TRBV30 | CAWKPLLAGPQETQYF
TRBJ2-2 | TRBV5-6 | CASSLGAVNTGELFF
TRBJ2-5 | TRBV5-6 | CASSSISWGGQETQYF
TRBJ2-1 | TRBV30 | CARAGGNEQFF
TRBJ2-3 | TRBV9 | CASSTTGTSPLF
TRBJ2-1 | TRBV30 | CAWSVASGLMNEQFF
TRBJ1-2 | TRBV9 | CASSVESQAYGYTF
TRBJ2-7 | TRBV28 | CASSATGEMSEQYF
TRBJ2-1 | TRBV30 | CAAGEQFF
TRBJ2-5 | TRBV5-1 | CASSKMVEETQYF
TRBJ1-1 | TRBV7-8 | CASSLRGQGQVPEAFF
TRBJ2-3 | TRBV5-1 | CASSLNSGTDTQYF
TRBJ1-5 | TRBV6-5 | CASTDSYSNQPQHF
- | TRBV7-9 | CASSFGTSGSYEQYF
TRBJ1-1 | TRBV7-2 | CASGGQSTEAFF
TRBJ1-3 | TRBV7-2 | CASSLDLGNTIYF
TRBJ2-5 | TRBV5-1 | CASSQDRVGETQYF